In its sample, the clone carrying this T cell receptor (beta chain) was seen a few times. Its antigen is not identified. TCRbeta library preparation incorporated unique molecular identifiers. From the PCR reads, TCRdb called clonotypes with MiXCR, one entry per CDR3 protein. The sample has about 150,000 distinct CDR3 sequences; 8% to 10% are singletons. This entry is derived from a study of T-cell reconstitution after alpha-beta-depleted transplantation in children. Findings and caveats of the study: T-cell numbers and diversity one year post-transplant derived largely from freshly generated T cells.

The CDR3 runs 15 residues. V lost 5 bases and J lost 6; bases outside the gene matches: 5. The germline CDR1 and CDR2 sequences are SSHAT and FNYEAQ (reference sequence). Sequencing was performed on PBMCs, mostly from graft donor cells, taken 180 days after TCRalphabeta/CD19-depleted stem cell transplant. The chain combines TRBV7-7 with TRBJ2-1, with 12 bases identical to TRBD2. This TCR was sampled from a female patient aged 2-15 years who had a stem cell transplant for congenital amegakaryocytic thrombocytopenia, so the T cells may come from the graft donor. DNA for the CDR3: TGTGCCAGCAGCCAACTAGCGGGGGGCATCAATGAGCAGTTCTTC. Translation: CASSQLAGGINEQFF.